The 21 T cell receptor beta chains below all came from one sample that was sequenced in a study of blood T cell repertoires in COVID-19. Measured with immunoSEQ multiplex PCR; TCRdb has only the in-frame clones, and not every one. The sample contains roughly 200,000 clones, approximately 85% of which appear only once. Sequenced material: peripheral blood. The receptors shown here come from a man aged 60 to 69 with acute or convalescent COVID-19.

This clone came up once. This chain joins TRBV3-1 (or the pseudogene TRBV3-2) and TRBJ2-5; perhaps TRBD2 as D (6 bases). Germline assignment: CDR1 LGHDT and CDR2 YNNKEL (reference sequence). The CDR3 spans 15 residues. With 2 bases removed from V and 0 bases from J, the gap between germline ends came to 10 bases. CDR3 DNA: TGTGCCAGCAGCCAATTCCGGAGGGACCAAGAGACCCAGTACTTC. Its translation: CASSQFRRDQETQYF.

The chain couples TRBV7-8 to TRBJ1-6, with 7 bases fitting TRBD1. The CDR3 spans 17 residues. The germline gives CDR1 SGHVS, CDR2 FQNEAQ. V shed 5 bases and J 0 bases; nucleotides not matched to a gene: 7. CDR3 nucleotides: TGTGCCAGCAGCCGGAGGGGGCTAAGCTCCTATAATTCACCCCTCCACTTT. Protein product: CASSRRGLSSYNSPLHF.

This rearrangement joins TRBV29-1 to TRBJ1-3; D is unresolved. The CDR3 is made up of 13 amino acids. Germline V gene data show CDR1 as SQVTM and CDR2 as ANQGSEA. The V gene lost 6 bases and the J gene lost 4 bases, with 13 bases spanning the gap. This CDR3 reads CSVEVAGGNTIYF. The CDR3 nucleotides are TGCAGCGTCGAGGTCGCGGGAGGAAACACCATATATTTT.

This clone was detected once. V gene TRBV6-2 or TRBV6-3 combines with J gene TRBJ2-1; 14 bases agree with TRBD2. After removal of 1 base from V and 7 bases from J, the junction contained 3 bases not matched to a gene. Germline V gene sequence: CDR1 MNHEY, CDR2 SVGEGT. The CDR3 loop spans 16 amino acids. The CDR3 sequence: CASSYLGTSGSNEQFF. In nucleotides, the CDR3 is TGTGCCAGCAGTTACTTAGGGACTAGCGGGAGTAATGAGCAGTTCTTC.

The chain has TRBV30 and TRBJ1-1, with 9 bases lining up with TRBD1. The germline gives CDR1 GTSNPN, CDR2 SVGIG (reference sequence). Trimming took 2 bases from V and 0 from J; bases not matched to a gene: 16. The length of the CDR3 is 19 residues. CDR3 region: CAWSPPPGQGSGMNTEAFF. The CDR3 DNA reads TGTGCCTGGAGTCCCCCTCCGGGACAGGGATCAGGCATGAACACTGAAGCTTTCTTT. Full variable domain (missing parts from reference TRBV30 and TRBJ1-1): SQTIHQWPATLVQPVGSPLSLECTVEGTSNPNLYWYRQAAGRGLQLLFYSVGIGQISSEVPQNLSASRPQDRQFILSSKKLLLSDSGFYLCAWSPPPGQGSGMNTEAFFGQGTRLTVV.

The chain combines TRBV4-3 with TRBJ2-2, with 7 positions matching TRBD2. Unmatched junction bases numbered 10, after V lost 4 bases and J lost 2 bases. CDR3 length: 17 amino acids. Germline CDR1 LGHNA, CDR2 YSLEER. The CDR3 is CASSPAGASGNTGELFF. In DNA form, the CDR3 reads TGCGCCAGCAGCCCCGCGGGCGCTAGCGGAAACACCGGGGAGCTGTTTTTT.

The rearrangement links TRBV18 to TRBJ1-4, with no clear D. Germline CDR1 reads KGHSH; CDR2 reads LQKENI. CDR3 length equals 15 residues. V shed 6 bases and J shed 8 bases, with 19 bases lying between them. CDR3 DNA sequence: TGTGCCAGCTCTCCAGGAGCCGCCCCGAGCGAAAAACTGTTTTTT. Protein product: CASSPGAAPSEKLFF.

The CDR3 bases are TGTGCCAGCAGTGCCAGGACAGGGCCAGATTATGATACGCAGTATTTT. This codes for CASSARTGPDYDTQYF. The rearrangement uses TRBV2 and TRBJ2-3, with TRBD1 matching over 8 bases. V lost 4 bases, J lost 6 bases, and 12 bases stayed unmatched. There are 16 residues in the CDR3. From germline, CDR1 is SNHLY and CDR2 FYNNEI.

The chain links TRBV2 to TRBJ2-7; 13 bases map to TRBD2. CDR3 length: 14 residues. V lost 11 bases and J lost 5; bases outside the gene matches: 9. Germline values: CDR1 SNHLY, CDR2 FYNNEI. The CDR3 here is CAGSGLAGKNEQYF. CDR3 sequence (DNA): TGTGCCGGCTCGGGACTAGCGGGAAAGAACGAGCAGTACTTC.

J is TRBJ2-7 and V is TRBV7-9; 9 nucleotides match TRBD1. Unmatched junction bases numbered 9, after V lost 1 base and J lost 5 bases. CDR1 and CDR2 from the germline V gene are SEHNR and FQNEAQ (reference sequence). The CDR3 consists of 16 residues. The CDR3 region has the DNA TGTGCCAGCAGCTTAGTCGCCGGGACAGGGAAACACGAGCAGTACTTC. Its translation: CASSLVAGTGKHEQYF.

CDR3 loop: CASSPGLAGEGDTQYF. The CDR3 coding sequence is TGCGCCAGCAGCCCGGGACTAGCGGGAGAGGGAGATACGCAGTATTTT. The J gene is TRBJ2-3, the V gene TRBV5-1; TRBD2 agrees at 14 bases. The CDR3 loop spans 16 amino acids. V was pared by 4 bases and J by 5 bases, with 6 bases of the junction left unmatched. The germline CDR1 and CDR2 sequences are SGHRS and YFSETQ. The complete variable domain, with remaining parts taken from reference TRBV5-1 and TRBJ2-3, reads KAGVTQTPRYLIKTRGQQVTLSCSPISGHRSVSWYQQTPGQGLQFLFEYFSETQRNKGNFPGRFSGRQFSNSRSEMNVSTLELGDSALYLCASSPGLAGEGDTQYFGPGTRLTVL.

This chain's CDR3 is CASSQDFGQTTRNTEAFF. CDR3 nucleotide sequence: TGCGCCAGCAGCCAAGATTTTGGGCAGACCACTCGGAACACTGAAGCTTTCTTT. This chain connects TRBV4-1 to TRBJ1-1; no clear D gene. Trimming cost V 0 bases and J 1 base, with 18 bases left between them. Germline V lookup: CDR1 MGHRA, CDR2 YSYEKL. CDR3 length equals 18 residues.

J is TRBJ2-5 and V is TRBV2; D is unresolved. V lost 2 bases and J 3 bases, leaving 10 bases between the germline ends. This CDR3 region has 14 residues. Per the germline V gene, CDR1 is SNHLY and CDR2 is FYNNEI. CDR3 residues: CASSEKNKEETQYF. DNA of the CDR3: TGTGCCAGCAGTGAAAAAAACAAAGAAGAGACCCAGTACTTC.

The J gene is TRBJ2-6, the V gene TRBV29-1; D gene unclear. From germline, CDR1 is SQVTM and CDR2 ANQGSEA. The CDR3 consists of 13 residues. Trimming removed 7 bases at V and 0 bases at J, with 7 bases between. The CDR3 coding sequence is TGCAGCGCAAGTAGCTCTGGGGCCAACGTCCTGACTTTC. Protein sequence: CSASSSGANVLTF.

The rearrangement joins TRBV11-2 to TRBJ2-7; D gene ambiguous. This CDR3 contains 13 residues. Germline CDR1 and CDR2: SGHAT and FQNNGV. V lost 0 bases and J 6 bases, leaving 9 bases between the germline ends. Here the CDR3 reads CASSLDLVGEQYF. CDR3 in DNA: TGTGCCAGCAGCTTAGATCTAGTGGGCGAGCAGTACTTC.

The sample holds one count of this clone. The chain employs TRBV27 and TRBJ2-7; 12 positions agree with TRBD2. In germline, CDR1 is MNHEY, CDR2 SMNVEV (reference sequence). The CDR3 length is 15 residues. Trimming cost V 5 bases and J 4 bases; bases outside gene matches: 6. The CDR3 sequence is CASSQLAGGPYEQYF. CDR3 DNA sequence: TGTGCCAGCAGTCAACTAGCGGGAGGACCATACGAGCAGTACTTC.

The chain has TRBV3-1 (or the pseudogene TRBV3-2) and TRBJ2-3, with TRBD2 as a possible D gene (6 bases). The germline V gene encodes CDR1 LGHDT and CDR2 YNNKEL (reference sequence). V was cut by 4 bases and J by 0 bases, with 14 bases left in between. This CDR3 spans 16 amino acids. This CDR3 reads CASSRSGTLSTDTQYF. The CDR3 nucleotides are TGTGCCAGCAGCCGATCCGGGACTCTTAGCACAGATACGCAGTATTTT.

The V and J genes are TRBV28 and TRBJ2-7; 9 bases align to TRBD1. V gave up 6 bases and J gave up 4 bases; unmatched junction bases: 7. The CDR3 sequence is 14 residues long. Germline CDR1 is MDHEN and CDR2 is SYDVKM. The chain's CDR3 is CASRIQGARYEQYF. DNA of the CDR3: TGTGCCAGCAGGATACAGGGGGCGCGTTACGAGCAGTACTTC. Based on the CDR3 plus reference TRBV28 and TRBJ2-7, the full variable domain is DVKVTQSSRYLVKRTGEKVFLECVQDMDHENMFWYRQDPGLGLRLIYFSYDVKMKEKGDIPEGYSVSREKKERFSLILESASTNQTSMYLCASRIQGARYEQYFGPGTRLTVT.

The rearrangement uses TRBV19 and TRBJ2-7, with 7 positions matching TRBD2. Germline V lookup: CDR1 LNHDA, CDR2 SQIVND (reference sequence). The CDR3 runs to 13 residues. The V gene end was trimmed by 9 bases and the J gene end by 7 bases; junction bases not matched to a gene: 12. The CDR3 region is CASRDRDYQEQYF. The CDR3 nucleotides read TGTGCCAGCAGAGACCGGGACTACCAGGAGCAGTACTTC.

CDR3 protein: CASSRAGTGLTGELFF. The CDR3 DNA sequence: TGTGCCAGCAGCCGCGCCGGGACAGGTCTTACCGGGGAGCTGTTTTTT. The chain is built from TRBV7-9 and TRBJ2-2; 8 nucleotides line up with TRBD1. The V gene end was trimmed by 5 bases and the J gene end by 5 bases; junction bases not matched to a gene: 10. This CDR3 is 16 amino acids long. The germline gives CDR1 SEHNR, CDR2 FQNEAQ (reference sequence).

The rearrangement uses TRBV6-6 and TRBJ1-1; weak D call: TRBD1 (6 bases). V lost 6 bases, J lost 8 bases, and 13 bases lay in between. This CDR3 is 12 amino acids long. Germline V gives CDR1 MNHNY, CDR2 SVGAGI (reference sequence). The CDR3: CASSGQIFEAFF. The CDR3 DNA reads TGTGCCAGCAGCGGACAGATATTCGAAGCTTTCTTT.